This is a list of T cell receptor beta chains from one sample in a study of cytomegalovirus exposure and HLA in healthy donors. Sequenced by immunoSEQ multiplex PCR; TCRdb stores in-frame clones only, minus some. Of over 95,000 clones detected, 82% appear once; the ten largest clones hold about 2.7%. The sample was PBMCs. Source of these receptors: a woman aged 18-29 years in good health and CMV-seronegative. Each CDR3 is given with its conserved first and last residue. A D gene is named only where the DNA matches it firmly. Clone size appears in some rows only: once, few, many, or a class for an expanded clone.

size | length | J | D | V | DNA | CDR3
NA | 15 | TRBJ2-3 | TRBD1 | TRBV5-4 | TGTGCCAGCAGACCGAGGGACAGGTACACAGATACGCAGTATTTT | CASRPRDRYTDTQYF
NA | 19 | TRBJ1-5 | TRBD1 | TRBV19 | TGTGCCAGTAGTCCGAGTGGGTTTGACAGGGGGCGTCAGAATCAGCCCCAGCATTTT | CASSPSGFDRGRQNQPQHF
NA | 12 | TRBJ1-2 | NA | TRBV15 | TGTGCCACCAGCAGAGAGGGGGGAGGCTACACCTTC | CATSREGGGYTF
NA | 13 | TRBJ1-5 | TRBD1 | TRBV6-1 | TGTGCCAGCAGGGGGACAGAGAATCAGCCCCAGCATTTT | CASRGTENQPQHF
once | 14 | TRBJ2-1 | NA | TRBV30 | TGTGCCTGTTTGGAGGGGGCGGGCTACAATGAGCAGTTCTTC | CACLEGAGYNEQFF
NA | 13 | TRBJ1-1 | NA | TRBV6-5 | TGTGCCAGCAGAACACCGCGGGGGGCTGAAGCTTTCTTT | CASRTPRGAEAFF
medium-sized | 14 | TRBJ2-1 | NA | TRBV6-1 | TGTGCCAGCAGTGGCGGGGAGGCCTACAATGAGCAGTTCTTC | CASSGGEAYNEQFF
NA | 14 | TRBJ1-3 | NA | TRBV29-1 | TGCAGCGTTGAAGATATGTTCTCTGGAAACACCATATATTTT | CSVEDMFSGNTIYF
NA | 15 | TRBJ1-5 | NA | TRBV7-2 | TGTGCCAGCAGCTCCAGAGGGGGGGTGGGTCAGCCCCAGCATTTT | CASSSRGGVGQPQHF
NA | 14 | TRBJ1-1 | NA | TRBV19 | TGTGCCAGTAGTGCGACAGTAGTGAACACTGAAGCTTTCTTT | CASSATVVNTEAFF
NA | 14 | TRBJ2-1 | NA | TRBV7-7 | TGTGCTAGCAGCTTAGCCCCCGGTTTCAATGAGCAGTTCTTC | CASSLAPGFNEQFF
NA | 13 | TRBJ2-1 | TRBD2 | TRBV28 | TGTGCCAGCAGTACTAGCGGGGCGAATGAGCAGTTCTTC | CASSTSGANEQFF
NA | 17 | TRBJ2-6 | TRBD1 | TRBV19 | TGTGCCAGTAGTTGGGACAGGGCCTACTCTGGGGCCAACGTCCTGACTTTC | CASSWDRAYSGANVLTF
NA | 15 | TRBJ1-1 | NA | TRBV5-1 | TGCGCCAGCAGCTTGGTGGGGGCCACTAACACTGAAGCTTTCTTT | CASSLVGATNTEAFF
NA | 16 | TRBJ2-1 | TRBD2 | TRBV14 | TGTGCCAGCAGCCAAGTTCTAGCGGGAGGGCGCAATGAGCAGTTCTTC | CASSQVLAGGRNEQFF
NA | 15 | TRBJ1-4 | NA | TRBV19 | TGTGCCAGTAGTCTCCAGGGCTTAACTAATGAAAAACTGTTTTTT | CASSLQGLTNEKLFF
once | 13 | TRBJ2-2 | NA | TRBV19 | TGTGCCTCGAACCGGGTCCTCACCGGGGAGCTGTTTTTT | CASNRVLTGELFF
NA | 17 | TRBJ2-7 | TRBD2 | TRBV15 | TGTGCCACCAGCAGAGATGGGACTAGCGGGAGCGGCCACGAGCAGTACTTC | CATSRDGTSGSGHEQYF
NA | 18 | TRBJ2-1 | TRBD1 | TRBV15 | TGTGCCACCAGCAGGGGGACGGGACAGGGGTCCTCCTACAATGAGCAGTTCTTC | CATSRGTGQGSSYNEQFF
once | 16 | TRBJ2-1 | TRBD2 | TRBV19 | TGTGCCAGTAGTATTCTAGCGGGGGGACCCTACAATGAGCAGTTCTTC | CASSILAGGPYNEQFF
NA | 13 | TRBJ1-1 | NA | TRBV27 | TGTGCCAGCAGTTCAGGGTTTCACACTGAAGCTTTCTTT | CASSSGFHTEAFF
once | 16 | TRBJ2-4 | NA | TRBV6-6 | TGTGCCAGCAGTTACTCGGAAGGGAGAGACAAAAACATTCAGTACTTC | CASSYSEGRDKNIQYF
NA | 14 | TRBJ1-1 | NA | TRBV5-1 | TGCGCCAGCAGCGTGGACATTTTGAACACTGAAGCTTTCTTT | CASSVDILNTEAFF
NA | 19 | TRBJ2-3 | TRBD2 | TRBV5-6 | TGTGCCAGCAGCCCCCCGGGGTTAGCGGGGGGGCCTAGCACAGATACGCAGTATTTT | CASSPPGLAGGPSTDTQYF
NA | 13 | TRBJ2-1 | NA | TRBV19 | TGTGCCAGTAGTGAGACATTTTACAATGAGCAGTTCTTC | CASSETFYNEQFF
once | 14 | TRBJ2-5 | TRBD2 | TRBV7-2 | TGTGCCAGCAGCCCGCGGGGGGCACAAGAGACCCAGTACTTC | CASSPRGAQETQYF
NA | 16 | TRBJ1-1 | NA | TRBV7-2 | TGTGCCAGCAGCTTAGCGCCGAGGATCACGGGCACTGAAGCTTTCTTT | CASSLAPRITGTEAFF
NA | 14 | TRBJ2-5 | TRBD2 | TRBV5-4 | TGTGCCAGCAGCCCAAGGACTAGTAGGGAGACCCAGTACTTC | CASSPRTSRETQYF
NA | 13 | TRBJ2-7 | NA | TRBV2 | TGTGCCAGCAGTGTCGGGGTGTTCTACGAGCAGTACTTC | CASSVGVFYEQYF
NA | 14 | TRBJ1-4 | NA | TRBV11-2 | TGTGCCAGCAGCTTTGGCGGGCCTAATGAAAAACTGTTTTTT | CASSFGGPNEKLFF
NA | 11 | TRBJ1-2 | NA | TRBV2 | TGTGCCAGGATTTACACCTATGGCTACACCTTC | CARIYTYGYTF
NA | 15 | TRBJ2-2 | NA | TRBV11-3 | TGTGCCAGCAGCCAGATCAGAACAGGGACCGGGGAGCTGTTTTTT | CASSQIRTGTGELFF
NA | 16 | TRBJ1-1 | TRBD1 | TRBV28 | TGTGCCAGCAGTACAAACAGGGGGCTGTGGAACACTGAAGCTTTCTTT | CASSTNRGLWNTEAFF
NA | 15 | TRBJ2-2 | NA | TRBV7-5 | TGTGCCAGAAGCCCGAGGACAGGGTGCACCGGGGAGCTGTTTTTT | CARSPRTGCTGELFF
NA | 19 | TRBJ1-3 | NA | TRBV4-3 | TGCGCCAGCAGCCGAAACCACGCATCGGGAACCCCCTCTGGAAACACCATATATTTT | CASSRNHASGTPSGNTIYF
NA | 15 | TRBJ2-2 | NA | TRBV9 | TGTGCCAGCAGCGTAGAGACAGGATCGAACGGGGAGCTGTTTTTT | CASSVETGSNGELFF
NA | 16 | TRBJ2-2 | TRBD1 | TRBV12-5 | TGTGCTAGTGGTTTGGTGCCGGGACAGGGCACCGGGGAGCTGTTTTTT | CASGLVPGQGTGELFF
few | 15 | TRBJ1-5 | NA | TRBV2 | TGTGCCAGCATGAGGGGAGGAGGGGGCAATCAGCCCCAGCATTTT | CASMRGGGGNQPQHF
NA | 14 | TRBJ1-3 | NA | TRBV13 | TGTGCCAGCAGCTTCACAGGGCAGACTAACACCATATATTTT | CASSFTGQTNTIYF
NA | 15 | TRBJ1-3 | NA | TRBV11-3 | TGTGCCAGCAGCTTCTCACAGGGAACCGGAAACACCATATATTTT | CASSFSQGTGNTIYF
NA | 18 | TRBJ2-3 | TRBD2 | TRBV19 | TGTGCCAGTAGTATACTACCGGGTAGCGGGGGGGCTTCATATACGCAGTATTTT | CASSILPGSGGASYTQYF
NA | 12 | TRBJ1-5 | NA | TRBV28 | TGTGCCATACGGGGTAGCAATCAGCCCCAGCATTTT | CAIRGSNQPQHF
NA | 12 | TRBJ1-2 | NA | TRBV6-1 | TGTGCCAGCAGCCCTCCTAATTTGGGCTACACCTTC | CASSPPNLGYTF
NA | 14 | TRBJ2-1 | TRBD1 | TRBV6-1 | TGTGCCGGCAAGGGGGGACAGGGGGGTAATGAGCAGTTCTTC | CAGKGGQGGNEQFF
NA | 15 | TRBJ1-1 | NA | TRBV23-1 | TGCGCCAGCAGTCCGACCCCGAGGAAGAACACTGAAGCTTTCTTT | CASSPTPRKNTEAFF
NA | 16 | TRBJ2-7 | TRBD2 | TRBV7-8 | TGTGCCAGCAGCCTGACTAGCGGGAGGCTCACCTACGAGCAGTACTTC | CASSLTSGRLTYEQYF
NA | 16 | TRBJ1-2 | NA | TRBV2 | TGTGCCAGCATGACGATCTACAGGGCTAATTGGTATGGCTACACCTTC | CASMTIYRANWYGYTF
NA | 15 | TRBJ2-5 | NA | TRBV5-3 | TGTGCCAGAAGTTGGAAGTGGGACGGGAGAGAGACCCAGTACTTC | CARSWKWDGRETQYF